This TCR beta chain was captured by sequencing in a study of PD-1 blockade in classical Hodgkin lymphoma. Time point indicated: cycle 4 day 1 (C4D1), after five to seven weeks of nivolumab. Following autologous stem cell transplantation, relapse occurred in every patient, and exposure to brentuximab vedotin varied. Best overall response was complete response, partial response or progressive disease in these relapsed/refractory classical Hodgkin lymphoma patients. Trimming pared 4 bases from V and 7 bases from J, leaving 13 bases between. This CDR3 spans 13 amino acids. Germline V gives CDR1 MNHNS, CDR2 SASEGT. The method was immunoSEQ multiplex PCR; TCRdb's version includes in-frame clones alone and lacks a portion of them. In the table there are about 5,000 clones, 67% of which are singletons.

The TCR was taken from a human donor with classical Hodgkin lymphoma. Sequences were derived from peripheral blood mononuclear cells (PBMCs), sampled before the fourth cycle of nivolumab. V and J are TRBV6-1 and TRBJ1-1; D is possibly TRBD1 (5 bases). The CDR3 loop reads CASSVTGGGEAFF. CDR3 in DNA: TGTGCCAGCAGTGTTACTGGGGGGGGTGAAGCTTTCTTT.